The next 5 T cell receptor beta chains were all read from a single sample in a study of CD8 T cells in ankylosing spondylitis. Notes on the study in general: Made up of under ten highly homologous variants, a TCR beta motif appeared characteristic of ankylosing spondylitis blood.

Their antigens are not known. One entry per CDR3 protein, called by TCRdb with MiXCR from the 5' RACE reads. The profile shows under 850,000 distinct CDR3 sequences, 19% of them singletons. Sequencing was performed on blood, either unsorted or a sorted T cell fraction (not recorded which). The source is a male donor with ankylosing spondylitis.

The V and J genes are TRBV19 and TRBJ2-5; TRBD1 aligns across 9 bases. This CDR3 is 14 amino acids long. Germline lookup yields CDR1 LNHDA and CDR2 SQIVND (reference sequence). V lost 5 bases, J lost 5 bases, and 6 bases stayed unmatched. CDR3 in amino acids: CASSVQGARETQYF. CDR3 bases: TGTGCCAGTAGTGTACAGGGGGCGAGGGAGACCCAGTACTTC.

This clonotype was picked up many times. The gene calls are TRBV7-6 and TRBJ1-2; D ambiguous. CDR3 length: 13 amino acids. V lost 2 bases, J lost 7 bases, and 11 bases lay in between. CDR1 and CDR2 from the germline V gene are SGHVS and FNYEAQ. The DNA of the CDR3 is TGTGCCAGCAGCTTACCCCGGGGTTCTGGCTACACCTTC. This encodes CASSLPRGSGYTF.

The chain links TRBV7-9 to TRBJ2-7; possible D gene TRBD1, 5 bases. The CDR3 runs 15 residues. V was cut by 4 bases and J by 2 bases, with 15 bases left in between. CDR1 is SEHNR, CDR2 FQNEAQ, per germline (reference sequence). CDR3 residues: CASSSDQGNPYEQYF. The CDR3 DNA follows: TGTGCCAGCAGCTCAGATCAGGGAAACCCCTACGAGCAGTACTTC.

This clonotype has a handful of counts. The chain has TRBV29-1 and TRBJ2-3; 16 bases match TRBD2. The junction had 4 bases not matched to a gene; V was cut back by 6 bases and J by 4 bases. CDR1 and CDR2 from the germline V gene are SQVTM and ANQGSEA. This CDR3 is built from 15 residues. CDR3 loop: CSVVGLAGGPDTQYF. CDR3 coding DNA: TGCAGCGTCGTGGGACTAGCGGGGGGGCCAGATACGCAGTATTTT.

In its sample, this clonotype was seen a few times. The genes are TRBV2 and TRBJ1-1; 8 bases agree with TRBD1. Losses at the gene ends were 6 bases for V and 7 bases for J; bases not matched to a gene: 7. This CDR3 spans 13 amino acids. Germline lookup yields CDR1 SNHLY and CDR2 FYNNEI. The chain's CDR3 is CASSPRGRGEAFF. As DNA, the CDR3 is TGTGCCAGCAGCCCCAGGGGGCGGGGTGAAGCTTTCTTT.